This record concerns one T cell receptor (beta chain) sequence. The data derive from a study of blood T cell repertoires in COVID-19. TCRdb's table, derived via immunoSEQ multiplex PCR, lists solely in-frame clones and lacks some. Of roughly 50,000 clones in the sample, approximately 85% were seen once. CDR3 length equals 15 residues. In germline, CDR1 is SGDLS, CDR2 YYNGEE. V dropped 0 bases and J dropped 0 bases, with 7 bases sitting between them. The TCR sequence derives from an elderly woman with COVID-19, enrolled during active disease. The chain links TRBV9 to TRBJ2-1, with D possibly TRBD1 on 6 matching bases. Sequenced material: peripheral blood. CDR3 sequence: CASSVVGGSYNEQFF. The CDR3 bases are TGTGCCAGCAGCGTAGTAGGGGGCTCCTACAATGAGCAGTTCTTC.